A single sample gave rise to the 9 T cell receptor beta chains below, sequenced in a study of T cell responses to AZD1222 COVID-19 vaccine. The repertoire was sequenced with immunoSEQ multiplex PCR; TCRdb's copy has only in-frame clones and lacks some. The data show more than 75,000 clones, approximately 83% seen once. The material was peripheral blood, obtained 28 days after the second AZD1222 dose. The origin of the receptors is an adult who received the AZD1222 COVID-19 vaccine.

CDR3 bases: TGTGCCAGCAGTCGCCCCGGGGGCAACTATGGCTACACCTTC. Translating gives CASSRPGGNYGYTF. The chain couples TRBV28 to TRBJ1-2; tentative D call: TRBD1 (6 bases). CDR1 MDHEN and CDR2 SYDVKM come from the germline V gene. Deletions cut 5 bases from V and 2 bases from J, with 12 bases between. The CDR3 runs 14 residues.

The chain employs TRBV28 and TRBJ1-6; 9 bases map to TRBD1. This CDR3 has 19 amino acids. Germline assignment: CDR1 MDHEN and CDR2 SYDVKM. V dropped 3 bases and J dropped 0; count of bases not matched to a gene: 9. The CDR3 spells CASSLVGQGISSYNSPLHF. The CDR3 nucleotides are TGTGCCAGCAGTTTGGTGGGACAGGGTATCTCCTCCTATAATTCACCCCTCCACTTT.

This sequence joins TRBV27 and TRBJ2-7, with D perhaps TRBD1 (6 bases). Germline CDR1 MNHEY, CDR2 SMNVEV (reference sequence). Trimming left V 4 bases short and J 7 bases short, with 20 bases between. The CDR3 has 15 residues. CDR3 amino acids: CASSSSGTTNKEQYF. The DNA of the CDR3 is TGTGCCAGCAGTTCTTCCGGGACAACCAACAAGGAGCAGTACTTC.

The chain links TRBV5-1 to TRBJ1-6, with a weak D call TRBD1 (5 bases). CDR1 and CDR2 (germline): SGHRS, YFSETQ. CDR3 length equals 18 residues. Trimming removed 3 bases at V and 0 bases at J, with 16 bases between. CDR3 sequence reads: CASSSPKGQDSYNSPLHF. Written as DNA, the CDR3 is TGCGCCAGCAGCTCCCCGAAGGGGCAGGACTCCTATAATTCACCCCTCCACTTT.

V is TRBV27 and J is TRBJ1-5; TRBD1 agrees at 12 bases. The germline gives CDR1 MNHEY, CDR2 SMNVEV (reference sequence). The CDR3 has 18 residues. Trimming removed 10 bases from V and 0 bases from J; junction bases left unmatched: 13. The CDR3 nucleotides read TGTGCCACCAGGGGACAGGGGGCTCCCTTGAATAGCAATCAGCCCCAGCATTTT. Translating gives CATRGQGAPLNSNQPQHF.

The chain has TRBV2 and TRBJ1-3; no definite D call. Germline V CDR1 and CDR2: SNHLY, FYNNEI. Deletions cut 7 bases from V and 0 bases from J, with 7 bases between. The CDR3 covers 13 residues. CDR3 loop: CASNTFSGNTIYF. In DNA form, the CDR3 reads TGTGCCAGCAACACCTTCTCTGGAAACACCATATATTTT.

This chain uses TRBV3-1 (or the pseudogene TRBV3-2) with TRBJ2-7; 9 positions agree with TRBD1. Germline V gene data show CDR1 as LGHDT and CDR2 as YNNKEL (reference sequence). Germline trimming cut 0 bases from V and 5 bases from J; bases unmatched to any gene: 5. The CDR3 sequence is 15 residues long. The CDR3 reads CASSQEGQGWHEQYF. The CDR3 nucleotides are TGTGCCAGCAGCCAAGAGGGACAGGGATGGCACGAGCAGTACTTC.

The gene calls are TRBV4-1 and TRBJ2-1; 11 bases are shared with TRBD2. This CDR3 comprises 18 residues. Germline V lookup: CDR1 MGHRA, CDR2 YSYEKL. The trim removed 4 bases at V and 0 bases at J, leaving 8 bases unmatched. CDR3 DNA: TGCGCCAGCAGCCGGGGACTAGCGGCTTCGAGCTCCTACAATGAGCAGTTCTTC. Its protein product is CASSRGLAASSSYNEQFF.

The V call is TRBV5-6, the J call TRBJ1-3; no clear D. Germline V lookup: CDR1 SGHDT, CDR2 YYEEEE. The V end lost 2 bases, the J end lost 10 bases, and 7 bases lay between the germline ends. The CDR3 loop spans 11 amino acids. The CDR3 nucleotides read TGTGCCAGCAGCTTCGGAGGGACCATATATTTT. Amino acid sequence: CASSFGGTIYF.